This T cell receptor beta chain was sequenced during a study of T cell changes during pregnancy in multiple sclerosis (dated by TCRdb to the late 2010s). At the level of the whole study: In women with multiple sclerosis, the researchers looked at how the T cell repertoire shifted as pregnancy progressed.

As regards this clone: Its antigen has not been determined. Per-base quality was not reported, and no clone a single base away is much larger than it.

The CDR3 starts with the cysteine, ends with the phenylalanine, and has 15 residues. The read is trimmed to its CDR3 DNA, 45 bases read in frame from base 1. According to the germline V gene, CDR1 reads SGHTA and CDR2 reads FQGNSA. The germline ends are 11 bases apart after V is trimmed by 2 bases and J by 1 base. Library preparation used the immunoSEQ multiplex PCR assay. TCRdb limited this immuneACCESS table to in-frame rearrangements with V and J called. A share of clones is missing; checked studies link under half to unresolved V genes, and the rest is unexplained. Across this sample there are 35,000 to 45,000 clones, with more than 70% seen only once. The top ten clonotypes cover around 4.1% of the sample.

Rearrangement joined TRBV7-2 to TRBJ1-2; the D gene lacks a confident call. The sequence was obtained from a female donor with multiple sclerosis, enrolled in a pregnancy study. Sequencing used CD8+ T cells from peripheral blood mononuclear cells, obtained in the first trimester of pregnancy. The CDR3 region has the sequence CASSLYDFFNYGYTF. The DNA sequence is as follows: TGTGCCAGCAGCTTATATGACTTTTTTAACTATGGCTACACCTTC.